This entry concerns a single TCR beta chain. The junction does not match germline at one end; this may be a read error. Regarding time point: pre-treatment baseline. Method: immunoSEQ multiplex PCR; TCRdb's copy keeps in-frame clones and lacks some. The profile shows around 13,000 clones, about 90% of them singletons. These data come from a study of blood T cell dynamics during melanoma immunotherapy. Germline CDR1 reads LGHNA; CDR2 reads YNFKEQ. This CDR3 has 14 amino acids. The rearrangement uses TRBV4-2 and TRBJ2-1, with a possible D match to TRBD2 (5 bases). This sequence was found in a human donor with melanoma. Material: blood, obtained from a patient treated with checkpoint blockade. CDR3 nucleotide sequence: TGTGCCAGCAGTCAAGCGACTACCTACAATGAGCAGTTCTTC. It specifies CASSQATTYNEQFF.